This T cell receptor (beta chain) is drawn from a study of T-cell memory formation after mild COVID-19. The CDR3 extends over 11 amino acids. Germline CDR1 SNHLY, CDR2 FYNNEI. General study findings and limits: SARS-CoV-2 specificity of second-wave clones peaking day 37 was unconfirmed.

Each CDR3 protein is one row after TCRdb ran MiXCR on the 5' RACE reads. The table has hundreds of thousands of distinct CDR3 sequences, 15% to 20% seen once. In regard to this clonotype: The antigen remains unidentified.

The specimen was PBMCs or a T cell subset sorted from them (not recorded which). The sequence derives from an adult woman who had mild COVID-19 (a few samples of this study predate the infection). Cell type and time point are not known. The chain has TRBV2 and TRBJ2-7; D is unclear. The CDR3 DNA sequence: TGTGCAGTCGGCGGAAACTACGAGCAGTACTTC. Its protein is CAVGGNYEQYF.